This T cell receptor beta chain was obtained from a study of blood T cells in healthy people across ages. Study-wide context: Every two T cells gave about one barcoded beta molecule via template switching. Study results and caveats: Unsorted PBMCs blocked a conclusive comparison of naive and antigen-experienced cells. Estimated diversity, derived from one million T cells, was regarded as an underestimate.

On this clonotype: Its antigen is currently unknown.

The germline CDR1 and CDR2 sequences are LGHDT and YNNKEL (reference sequence). After removal of 4 bases from V and 1 base from J, the junction contained 8 bases not matched to a gene. The CDR3 has 17 residues. A second 7 to 11 cycle PCR used barcoded and J-beta primers. TCRdb re-called the 5' RACE reads through MiXCR, storing one row per CDR3 protein. Of approximately 600,000 distinct CDR3 sequences listed, 45% to 65% are singletons. The receptor was derived from a man aged 55 to 69 in good health. The material sequenced was blood. The V call is TRBV3-1, the J call TRBJ2-1, with 9 bases aligning to TRBD1. CDR3 in amino acids: CASSLTPGQGSYNEQFF. CDR3 coding DNA: TGTGCCAGCAGCCTGACCCCGGGACAGGGATCCTACAATGAGCAGTTCTTC.